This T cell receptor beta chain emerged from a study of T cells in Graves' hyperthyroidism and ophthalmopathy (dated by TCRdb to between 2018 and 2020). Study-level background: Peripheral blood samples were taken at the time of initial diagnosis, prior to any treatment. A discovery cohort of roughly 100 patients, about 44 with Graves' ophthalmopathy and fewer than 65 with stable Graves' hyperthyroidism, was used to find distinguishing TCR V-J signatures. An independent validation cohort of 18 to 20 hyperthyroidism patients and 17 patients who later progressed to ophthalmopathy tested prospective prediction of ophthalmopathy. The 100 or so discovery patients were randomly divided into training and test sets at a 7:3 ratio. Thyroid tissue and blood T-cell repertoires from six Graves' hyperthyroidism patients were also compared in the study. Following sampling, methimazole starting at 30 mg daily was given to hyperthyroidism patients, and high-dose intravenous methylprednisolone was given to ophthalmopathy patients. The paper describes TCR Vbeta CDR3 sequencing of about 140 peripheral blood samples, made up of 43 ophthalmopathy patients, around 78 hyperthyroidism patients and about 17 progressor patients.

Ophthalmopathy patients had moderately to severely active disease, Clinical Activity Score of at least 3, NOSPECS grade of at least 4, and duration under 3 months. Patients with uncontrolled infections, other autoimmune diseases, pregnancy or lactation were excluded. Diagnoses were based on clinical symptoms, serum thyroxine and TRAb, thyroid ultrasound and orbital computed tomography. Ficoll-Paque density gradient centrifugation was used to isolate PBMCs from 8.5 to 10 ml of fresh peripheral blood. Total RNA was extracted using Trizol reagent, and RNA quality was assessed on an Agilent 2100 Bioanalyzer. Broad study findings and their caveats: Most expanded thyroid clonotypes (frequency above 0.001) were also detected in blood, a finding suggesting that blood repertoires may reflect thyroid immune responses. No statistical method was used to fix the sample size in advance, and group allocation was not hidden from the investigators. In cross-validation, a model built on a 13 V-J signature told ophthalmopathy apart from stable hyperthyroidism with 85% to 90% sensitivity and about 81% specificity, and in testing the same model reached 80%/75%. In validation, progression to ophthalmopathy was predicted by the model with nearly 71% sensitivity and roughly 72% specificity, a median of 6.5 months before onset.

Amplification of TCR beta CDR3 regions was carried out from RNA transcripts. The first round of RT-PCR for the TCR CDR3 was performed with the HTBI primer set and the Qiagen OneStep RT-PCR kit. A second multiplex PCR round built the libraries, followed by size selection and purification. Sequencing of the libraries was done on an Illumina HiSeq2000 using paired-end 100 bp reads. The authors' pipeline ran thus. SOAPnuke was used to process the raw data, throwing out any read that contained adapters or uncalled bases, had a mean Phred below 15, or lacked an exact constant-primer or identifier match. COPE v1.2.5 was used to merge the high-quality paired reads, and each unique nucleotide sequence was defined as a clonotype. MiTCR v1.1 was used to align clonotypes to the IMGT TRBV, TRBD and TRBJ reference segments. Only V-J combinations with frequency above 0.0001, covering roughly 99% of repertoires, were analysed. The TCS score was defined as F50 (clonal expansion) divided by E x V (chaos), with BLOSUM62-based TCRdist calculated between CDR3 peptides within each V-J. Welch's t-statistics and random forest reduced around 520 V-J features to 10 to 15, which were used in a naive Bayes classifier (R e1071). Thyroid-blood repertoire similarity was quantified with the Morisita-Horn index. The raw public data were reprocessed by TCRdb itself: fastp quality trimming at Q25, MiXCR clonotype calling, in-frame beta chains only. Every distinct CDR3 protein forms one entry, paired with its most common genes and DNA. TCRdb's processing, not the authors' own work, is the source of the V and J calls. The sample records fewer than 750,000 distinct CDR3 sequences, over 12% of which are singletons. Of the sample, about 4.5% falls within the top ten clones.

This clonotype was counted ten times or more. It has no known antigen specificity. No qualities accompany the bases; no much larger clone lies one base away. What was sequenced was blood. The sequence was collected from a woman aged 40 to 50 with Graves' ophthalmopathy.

CDR3 loop: CASSYVRGAPVTGELFF. Read as DNA, the sequence is TGTGCCAGCAGTTACGTTCGGGGGGCGCCGGTCACCGGGGAGCTGTTTTTT. This sequence uses TRBV6-2 or TRBV6-3 and TRBJ2-2, with a tentative D gene TRBD2 over 7 matching bases. The CDR3 sequence holds 17 residues, the cysteine and phenylalanine included. The retained sequence is limited to the CDR3, 51 bases, with the frame set at the first base. The germline V gene specifies MNHEY as CDR1 and SVGEGT as CDR2. V loses 2 bases of germline sequence and J loses 4 bases, and the interval between the two ends is 17 bases.